This TCR beta chain was profiled in a study of cytomegalovirus exposure and HLA in healthy donors. Findings and limits, study-wide: The finding came from a later analysis; first-cohort TCR clusters tended to co-occur in the roughly 120 validation repertoires.

Notes on this clone: The target antigen is unknown.

Libraries were prepared by immunoSEQ multiplex PCR; TCRdb keeps only in-frame clonotypes and omits some of them. The sample has 120,000 or so clones, about 85% seen once. Trimming shortened V by 1 base and J by 2 bases, and 11 bases separated the two germline ends. The CDR3 extends over 15 amino acids. Germline CDR1 and CDR2: SGHDT and YYEEEE. Material for sequencing was PBMCs. This clonotype originated in a woman aged 30 to 39 in good health and CMV-seronegative. The rearrangement links TRBV5-6 to TRBJ2-3, with D hard to call. CDR3 sequence reads: CASSLWALPTDTQYF. For the CDR3, the DNA is TGTGCCAGCAGCTTGTGGGCCCTCCCCACAGATACGCAGTATTTT.